These 29 T cell receptor beta chains originate from one sample sequenced in a study of control samples from healthy donors and cancer patients. Data came from immunoSEQ multiplex PCR; TCRdb stores just in-frame clones and leaves some out. The repertoire holds around 84,000 clones, with 65% to 90% as singletons. Sequencing was done on a sample of PBMCs. The receptors originated from a man in his sixties with head and neck cancer.

V usage is TRBV7-9 and J usage is TRBJ2-1; D is undetermined. The CDR3 covers 11 residues. Trimming shortened V by 5 bases and J by 8 bases, and 7 bases separated the two germline ends. The germline V gene has CDR1 SEHNR and CDR2 FQNEAQ (reference sequence). The CDR3 loop is CASSRDHEQFF. The CDR3 DNA is TGTGCCAGCAGCCGCGACCATGAGCAGTTCTTC.

The rearrangement joins TRBV5-1 to TRBJ2-5; 9 bases line up with TRBD1. Germline CDR1 is SGHRS and CDR2 is YFSETQ. The CDR3 runs to 16 residues. The ends lost 5 bases at V and 4 bases at J; junction bases unmatched: 12. CDR3 in DNA: TGCGCCAGCAGTCCGCCGGGACAGGGTGCGGCAGAGACCCAGTACTTC. Protein: CASSPPGQGAAETQYF.

The chain is built from TRBV19 and TRBJ2-7; no firm D call. This CDR3 is 10 amino acids long. Looked up from germline, CDR1 is LNHDA and CDR2 is SQIVND (reference sequence). The CDR3 protein is CESGGLEQYF. The CDR3 DNA follows: TGTGAATCGGGTGGGCTCGAGCAGTACTTC.

V usage is TRBV2 and J usage is TRBJ2-3; 11 bases map to TRBD2. The V gene end was trimmed by 6 bases and the J gene end by 6 bases; junction bases not matched to a gene: 8. Germline CDR1 is SNHLY and CDR2 is FYNNEI. There are 15 residues in the CDR3. The CDR3: CASRGTSGERDTQYF. CDR3 sequence (DNA): TGTGCCAGCAGGGGGACTAGCGGAGAAAGGGATACGCAGTATTTT.

This chain links TRBV4-1 with TRBJ2-7, with 10 bases matching TRBD2. J gave up 3 bases and V 2 bases, and 10 bases lay outside the gene matches. CDR3 length equals 17 residues. The V gene's germline CDR1 is MGHRA and CDR2 YSYEKL. This CDR3 reads CASSQSIGTSDDYEQYF. The DNA for the CDR3 is TGCGCCAGCAGCCAAAGCATCGGGACTAGCGACGACTACGAGCAGTACTTC.

The chain has TRBV28 and TRBJ1-1; the D gene is possibly TRBD1 (5 bases). This CDR3 has 15 amino acids. Germline CDR1 reads MDHEN; CDR2 reads SYDVKM. V gave up 3 bases and J gave up 1 base, with 12 bases separating them. The CDR3: CASSLKGQGNTEAFF. DNA of the CDR3: TGTGCCAGCAGTTTGAAGGGGCAGGGGAACACTGAAGCTTTCTTT.

V gene TRBV28 combines with J gene TRBJ1-5, with 8 bases fitting TRBD1. Germline V CDR1 and CDR2: MDHEN, SYDVKM. Trimming removed 8 bases from V and 3 bases from J; junction bases left unmatched: 9. The CDR3 is made up of 15 amino acids. The CDR3 region is CASSYPDRANQPQHF. CDR3 DNA sequence: TGTGCCAGCTCATATCCGGACAGGGCCAATCAGCCCCAGCATTTT.

The J gene is TRBJ2-5, the V gene TRBV29-1; D uncertain. Germline V gene data show CDR1 as SQVTM and CDR2 as ANQGSEA. There are 12 residues in the CDR3. The V end lost 5 bases, the J end lost 5 bases, and 12 bases lay between the germline ends. This chain's CDR3 is CSVRALGETQYF. As DNA, the CDR3 is TGCAGCGTTAGGGCCTTGGGGGAGACCCAGTACTTC.

The V call is TRBV3-1 (or the pseudogene TRBV3-2), the J call TRBJ2-3, with 14 bases aligning to TRBD2. Germline V lookup: CDR1 LGHDT, CDR2 YNNKEL (reference sequence). The CDR3 runs to 19 residues. V shed 2 bases and J 1 base; nucleotides not matched to a gene: 8. The CDR3 region has the DNA TGTGCCAGCAGCCAACTAGGGACTAGCGGGAGTTTGGGCACAGATACGCAGTATTTT. Amino acid sequence: CASSQLGTSGSLGTDTQYF.

The V gene is TRBV6-1, the J gene TRBJ2-7, with 9 bases identical to TRBD2. The CDR3 has 15 amino acids. Germline lookup yields CDR1 MNHNS and CDR2 SASEGT. With 6 bases clipped from V and 1 base from J, the junction kept 7 bases outside the gene matches. The CDR3 nucleotides are TGTGCCAGCAGGACTAGCGGATTCGAATCCTACGAGCAGTACTTC. It is translated as CASRTSGFESYEQYF.

V gene TRBV28 combines with J gene TRBJ1-2; 7 bases align to TRBD1. CDR3 length: 13 residues. Germline trimming cut 5 bases from V and 2 bases from J; bases unmatched to any gene: 2. Germline CDR1 and CDR2: MDHEN and SYDVKM. In DNA form, the CDR3 reads TGTGCCAGCAGTACAGGGGCCAACTATGGCTACACCTTC. Encoded protein: CASSTGANYGYTF.

This clone was seen a few times. The chain has TRBV19 and TRBJ1-1, with D possibly matching TRBD1 (6 bases). Per germline, CDR1 LNHDA and CDR2 SQIVND (reference sequence). V lost 6 bases, J lost 1 base, and 12 bases lay in between. The CDR3 runs 14 residues. The CDR3 spells CASSLQGRNTEAFF. The CDR3 DNA reads TGTGCCAGTAGCCTACAGGGAAGGAACACTGAAGCTTTCTTT.

V usage is TRBV28 and J usage is TRBJ2-1; 7 nucleotides align to TRBD2. The CDR3 loop spans 16 amino acids. V was pared by 5 bases and J by 1 base, with 8 bases of the junction left unmatched. Germline CDR1 and CDR2: MDHEN and SYDVKM. The CDR3 DNA reads TGTGCCAGCAGTCCCGGGGGGAGTATGTCCTACAATGAGCAGTTCTTC. Residues: CASSPGGSMSYNEQFF.

CDR3 sequence: CASTGLRGNYGYTF. The CDR3 DNA sequence: TGTGCCAGCACCGGCCTCAGAGGAAATTATGGCTACACCTTC. The genes are TRBV2 and TRBJ1-2; D ambiguous. Per germline, CDR1 SNHLY and CDR2 FYNNEI. The CDR3 sequence is 14 residues long. Trimming stripped 7 bases from V and 5 bases from J, with 17 bases between.

The V and J genes are TRBV23-1 and TRBJ2-2; D ambiguous. Being an ORF, TRBV23-1 has a function that is uncertain. Trimming took off 1 base at V and 3 bases at J, with 15 bases between the two ends. This CDR3 spans 17 amino acids. The CDR3 DNA follows: TGCGCCAGCAGTCAATGGGTAGCCTCGTCGGACACCGGGGAGCTGTTTTTT. This sequence encodes CASSQWVASSDTGELFF.

The V call is TRBV3-1 (or the pseudogene TRBV3-2), the J call TRBJ2-3; D possibly matches TRBD1 or TRBD2 (6 bases each). The germline V gene encodes CDR1 LGHDT and CDR2 YNNKEL (reference sequence). Trimming took off 4 bases at V and 2 bases at J, with 16 bases between the two ends. The CDR3 runs to 16 residues. The chain's CDR3 is CASSRRGGGYTDTQYF. The CDR3, as DNA: TGTGCCAGCAGCCGGAGGGGTGGGGGCTACACAGATACGCAGTATTTT.

V is TRBV5-1 and J is TRBJ2-7, with TRBD1 matching 7 bases. Trimming cost V 5 bases and J 2 bases; bases outside gene matches: 10. The CDR3 contains 15 residues. Germline CDR1 and CDR2: SGHRS and YFSETQ. CDR3 sequence reads: CASSRAGTETYEQYF. The CDR3 DNA is TGCGCCAGCAGTAGGGCCGGGACAGAGACCTACGAGCAGTACTTC.

This clone has a single count. CDR3 in DNA: TGTGCCATCAGTGGACTCAGAGATCAGCCCCAGCATTTT. Translated, it gives CAISGLRDQPQHF. This chain links TRBV10-3 with TRBJ1-5; D gene unclear. CDR1 and CDR2 (germline): ENHRY, SYGVKD. V lost 4 bases to trimming and J lost 5 bases, with 9 bases between them. CDR3 length: 13 amino acids.

The chain links TRBV19 to TRBJ2-5, with 7 bases fitting TRBD2. This CDR3 has 16 residues. The V gene end was trimmed by 7 bases and the J gene end by 5 bases; junction bases not matched to a gene: 16. CDR1 and CDR2 from the germline V gene are LNHDA and SQIVND (reference sequence). CDR3 coding DNA: TGTGCCAGTAATGGTGCGGGAGTAATGACCAGGGAGACCCAGTACTTC. It translates to CASNGAGVMTRETQYF.

The rearrangement joins TRBV11-2 to TRBJ2-7, with a tentative D call TRBD2 (7 bases). The CDR3 has 16 residues. Germline V gene lookup returns CDR1 SGHAT and CDR2 FQNNGV. The ends were cut back, 2 bases at V and 3 bases at J, with 17 bases in the middle. CDR3 region: CASSLLGGRDNYEQYF. The CDR3 DNA sequence: TGTGCCAGCAGCTTACTGGGGGGGCGGGACAACTACGAGCAGTACTTC.

The chain has TRBV7-6 and TRBJ2-1; 7 bases line up with TRBD2. V shed 5 bases and J 7 bases; nucleotides not matched to a gene: 11. Germline loops: CDR1 SGHVS, CDR2 FNYEAQ. The CDR3 consists of 15 residues. In nucleotides, the CDR3 is TGTGCCAGCAGCCTAGAGGGGAGCGGGATTAATGAGCAGTTCTTC. The encoded protein is CASSLEGSGINEQFF.

The chain is built from TRBV3-1 (or the pseudogene TRBV3-2) and TRBJ2-5; no firm D call. CDR1 is LGHDT and CDR2 is YNNKEL in the germline V gene (reference sequence). Trimming shortened V by 0 bases and J by 4 bases, and 9 bases separated the two germline ends. The CDR3 totals 14 residues. The CDR3 region is CASSQDPGRETQYF. In nucleotides, the CDR3 is TGTGCCAGCAGCCAAGATCCGGGCAGAGAGACCCAGTACTTC.

J is TRBJ1-6 and V is TRBV15; D remains ambiguous. The germline V gene encodes CDR1 LNHNV and CDR2 YYDKDF (reference sequence). This CDR3 is 16 amino acids long. Between the trimmed V and J ends, which lost 0 bases and 5 bases, there was a span of 11 bases. This chain's CDR3 is CATSRDIYGNNSPLHF. The CDR3 nucleotides are TGTGCCACCAGCAGAGATATATACGGAAATAATTCACCCCTCCACTTT.

This clone appeared once. The rearrangement uses TRBV6-5 and TRBJ2-7, with 8 bases that match TRBD1. The ends lost 0 bases at V and 4 bases at J; junction bases unmatched: 8. CDR3 size: 16 residues. The germline V gene has CDR1 MNHEY and CDR2 SVGAGI. The CDR3 protein is CASSYSGRGQGYEQYF. The CDR3 region has the DNA TGTGCCAGCAGTTACTCGGGTCGAGGACAGGGTTACGAGCAGTACTTC.

CDR3 coding DNA: TGCAGCGTGGCCCTAGCGAGCGAGCAGTACTTC. This gives the protein CSVALASEQYF. V is TRBV29-1 and J is TRBJ2-7, with D possibly being TRBD2 (6 bases). V lost 6 bases, J lost 6 bases, and 12 bases lay in between. CDR3 size: 11 residues. Germline V gene lookup returns CDR1 SQVTM and CDR2 ANQGSEA.

The count of this clone is one. V and J are TRBV11-2 and TRBJ2-1; TRBD2 matches 7 bases. Looked up from germline, CDR1 is SGHAT and CDR2 is FQNNGV. Trimming took 3 bases from V and 8 from J; bases not matched to a gene: 13. The CDR3 is made up of 16 amino acids. CDR3 loop: CASSFRMIAGVDEQFF. DNA for the CDR3: TGTGCCAGCAGCTTTAGGATGATAGCGGGTGTCGATGAGCAGTTCTTC.

The chain links TRBV7-2 to TRBJ2-1, with TRBD2 identical over 9 bases. The CDR3 extends over 17 amino acids. CDR1 and CDR2 from the germline V gene are SGHTA and FQGNSA. J lost 8 bases, V lost 2 bases, and 13 bases had no gene match. CDR3 region: CASSLNGAGGGGDEQFF. In DNA form, the CDR3 reads TGTGCCAGCAGCTTAAACGGAGCGGGGGGAGGCGGAGATGAGCAGTTCTTC.

The chain uses TRBV14 and TRBJ2-3; 8 nucleotides match TRBD2. Germline-derived CDR1 and CDR2 are SGHDN and FVKESK. Trimming removed 4 bases from V and 2 bases from J; junction bases left unmatched: 8. The CDR3 contains 16 residues. The CDR3 DNA reads as TGTGCCAGCAGCCTCAACAGACTAGCGATCACAGATACGCAGTATTTT. This gives the protein CASSLNRLAITDTQYF.

This rearrangement joins TRBV11-2 to TRBJ2-1; D not resolved. V dropped 5 bases and J dropped 5 bases, with 4 bases sitting between them. Germline V gene data show CDR1 as SGHAT and CDR2 as FQNNGV. The CDR3 has 11 amino acids. CDR3: CASSAHNEQFF. In DNA form, the CDR3 reads TGTGCCAGCAGCGCACACAATGAGCAGTTCTTC.